Below, 10 T cell receptor beta chains from the same sample are listed, as sequenced in a study of control samples from healthy donors and cancer patients. Libraries were prepared by immunoSEQ multiplex PCR; TCRdb keeps only in-frame clonotypes and omits some of them. The sample has some 130,000 clones, roughly 90% seen once. Sequences were obtained from blood. These receptors originate from a woman between 50 and 59 years old in good health.

V usage is TRBV12-3 or TRBV12-4 and J usage is TRBJ2-1; D remains ambiguous. V dropped 1 base and J dropped 15 bases, with 10 bases sitting between them. The CDR3 totals 11 residues. The CDR3 DNA is TGTGCCAGCAGTTTAGGCCCGAGGCGGTTCTTC. It translates to CASSLGPRRFF.

In its sample, this clone was seen once. The chain links TRBV19 to TRBJ1-3, with D tentatively TRBD1 (5 bases). This CDR3 contains 15 residues. V lost 10 bases and J 3 bases, leaving 19 bases between the germline ends. The germline CDR1 and CDR2 sequences are LNHDA and SQIVND (reference sequence). CDR3 protein: CATYPRVGFGNTIYF. Written as DNA, the CDR3 is TGTGCCACCTACCCCAGGGTAGGTTTTGGAAACACCATATATTTT.

The chain uses TRBV2 and TRBJ1-2; 9 bases fit TRBD1. Germline assignment: CDR1 SNHLY and CDR2 FYNNEI. V was clipped by 3 bases and J by 4 bases; unmatched bases: 15. The CDR3 consists of 18 residues. The chain's CDR3 is CASSDSSDRGGSGYGYTF. DNA of the CDR3: TGTGCCAGCAGTGATTCTTCGGACAGGGGCGGTTCGGGCTATGGCTACACCTTC.

This chain links TRBV29-1 with TRBJ2-5; D perhaps matches TRBD1 (5 bases). V was trimmed by 4 bases and J by 5 bases, leaving 20 bases between them. The CDR3 loop spans 15 amino acids. Germline V gives CDR1 SQVTM, CDR2 ANQGSEA. DNA for the CDR3: TGCAGCGTTGTCCCCGACGACAGCCATTACGAGACCCAGTACTTC. Encoded protein: CSVVPDDSHYETQYF.

This clone appeared a single time. This chain joins TRBV3-1 (or the pseudogene TRBV3-2) and TRBJ2-5; the match to TRBD2 covers 12 bases. CDR1 is LGHDT, CDR2 YNNKEL, per germline (reference sequence). V trimming: 1 base; J trimming: 6 bases; junction bases outside the gene matches: 15. CDR3 size: 19 residues. In DNA, the CDR3 is TGTGCCAGCAGCCAAGCCCTAGCGGGAGGGCGAGTGGTCGGGAAGACCCAGTACTTC. Its translation is CASSQALAGGRVVGKTQYF.

This clone has just one count. The rearrangement links TRBV19 to TRBJ1-5; perhaps TRBD1 as D (6 bases). Per the germline V gene, CDR1 is LNHDA and CDR2 is SQIVND (reference sequence). This CDR3 has 16 amino acids. Trimming left V 3 bases short and J 6 bases short, with 18 bases between. The CDR3 bases are TGTGCCAGTAGTATGGGAACTCGGGAGGACAGTCAGCCCCAGCATTTT. It yields the protein CASSMGTREDSQPQHF.

The chain recombines TRBV6-5 with TRBJ1-1; a possible D gene is TRBD1 (6 bases). This CDR3 has 14 residues. Germline V gives CDR1 MNHEY, CDR2 SVGAGI. The germline V and J ends were trimmed by 6 bases and 12 bases, with 23 bases remaining between them. The CDR3 DNA is TGTGCCAGCAGCTCGGGGGCGATGGCATTGGGGACTTTCTTT. Translated, it gives CASSSGAMALGTFF.

The chain combines TRBV6-6 with TRBJ1-3; a possible D gene is TRBD1 (5 bases). The CDR3 loop spans 12 amino acids. Between the trimmed V and J ends, which lost 4 bases and 7 bases, there was a span of 8 bases. Germline CDR1 and CDR2: MNHNY and SVGAGI (reference sequence). CDR3 in DNA: TGTGCCAGCAGTTCTAAGGGGAACACCATATATTTT. As protein: CASSSKGNTIYF.

V and J are TRBV19 and TRBJ1-2; no firm D call. Germline V gives CDR1 LNHDA, CDR2 SQIVND (reference sequence). The ends were cut back, 8 bases at V and 8 bases at J, with 12 bases in the middle. The CDR3 has 11 amino acids. The chain's CDR3 is CASQESRGYTF. The DNA for the CDR3 is TGTGCCAGTCAAGAATCGCGCGGCTACACCTTC.

This clone was found once. The chain is built from TRBV6-6 and TRBJ1-3; perhaps TRBD1 as D (5 bases). Germline CDR1 is MNHNY and CDR2 is SVGAGI (reference sequence). The CDR3 is 15 residues long. V was shortened by 6 bases and J by 0 bases, with 12 bases between the two germline ends. CDR3 bases: TGTGCCAGCAGCCTTATGACAGACTCTGGAAACACCATATATTTT. Protein: CASSLMTDSGNTIYF.